The clone carrying this T cell receptor beta chain has just a few counts. Time point in this sample: pre-treatment baseline. The entry originates in a study of blood T cell dynamics during melanoma immunotherapy. Study context: First-line therapy was either pembrolizumab or nivolumab with ipilimumab for metastatic melanoma.

Every bulk PBMC sample received the same 350 ng of DNA. The repertoire was sequenced with immunoSEQ multiplex PCR; TCRdb's copy has only in-frame clones and lacks some. The sample lists tens of thousands of clones; 70% to 90% were seen once. CDR1 is LNHDA, CDR2 SQIVND, per germline (reference sequence). Unmatched junction bases numbered 4, after V lost 4 bases and J lost 4 bases. This CDR3 has 13 residues. This rearrangement joins TRBV19 to TRBJ2-7; TRBD1 matches at 7 bases. The sequence came from a human donor with melanoma. The source material was blood, sampled from a patient treated with checkpoint blockade. CDR3 in DNA: TGTGCCAGTAGTAGACAACAGGGGTACGAGCAGTACTTC. This gives the protein CASSRQQGYEQYF.